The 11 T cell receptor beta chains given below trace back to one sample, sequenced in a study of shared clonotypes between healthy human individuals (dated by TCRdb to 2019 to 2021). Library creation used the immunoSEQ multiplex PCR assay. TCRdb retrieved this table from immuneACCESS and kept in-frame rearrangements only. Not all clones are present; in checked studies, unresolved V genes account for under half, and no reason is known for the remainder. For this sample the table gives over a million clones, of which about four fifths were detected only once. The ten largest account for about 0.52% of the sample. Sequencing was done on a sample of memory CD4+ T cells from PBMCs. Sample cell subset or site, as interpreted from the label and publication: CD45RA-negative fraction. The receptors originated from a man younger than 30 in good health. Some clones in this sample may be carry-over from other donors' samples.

The DNA of the CDR3 is TGTGCCAGCGGGATAGCGGGAGCCTACGAGCAGTACTTC. Protein product: CASGIAGAYEQYF. This rearrangement joins TRBV25-1 to TRBJ2-7, with 9 bases identical to TRBD2. V shed 8 bases, J shed 2 bases, and the junction held 4 bases outside the gene matches. This CDR3 is built from 13 residues. The germline V gene has CDR1 MGHDK and CDR2 SYGVNS.

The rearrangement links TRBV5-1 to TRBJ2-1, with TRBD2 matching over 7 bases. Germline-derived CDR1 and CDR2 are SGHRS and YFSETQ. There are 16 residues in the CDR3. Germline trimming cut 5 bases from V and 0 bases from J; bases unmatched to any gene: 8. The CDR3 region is CASSPGTTSSYNEQFF. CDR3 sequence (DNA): TGCGCCAGCAGTCCCGGGACTACCTCCTCCTACAATGAGCAGTTCTTC.

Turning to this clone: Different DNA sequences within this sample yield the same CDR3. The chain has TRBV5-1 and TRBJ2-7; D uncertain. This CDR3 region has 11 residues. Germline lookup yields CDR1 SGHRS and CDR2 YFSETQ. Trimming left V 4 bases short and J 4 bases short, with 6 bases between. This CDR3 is CASSDAYEQYF. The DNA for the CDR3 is TGCGCCAGCAGCGACGCTTACGAGCAGTACTTC.

CDR3 DNA: TGTGCTAGTGCCCCGGGACAGGGGCGGGGAGCTTTCTTT. Its protein product is CASAPGQGRGAFF. This chain uses TRBV12-5 with TRBJ1-1, with 10 bases identical to TRBD1. The CDR3 is 13 residues long. Looked up from germline, CDR1 is LGHNT and CDR2 is FRNRAP. The trim removed 7 bases at V and 10 bases at J, leaving 9 bases unmatched.

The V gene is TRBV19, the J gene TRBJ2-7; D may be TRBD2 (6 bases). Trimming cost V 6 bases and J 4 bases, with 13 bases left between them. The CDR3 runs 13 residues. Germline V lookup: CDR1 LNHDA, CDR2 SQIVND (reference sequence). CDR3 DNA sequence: TGTGCCAGTAGGGCGGGACGGTTATACGAGCAGTACTTC. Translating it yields CASRAGRLYEQYF. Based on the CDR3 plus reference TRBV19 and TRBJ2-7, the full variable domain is DGGITQSPKYLFRKEGQNVTLSCEQNLNHDAMYWYRQDPGQGLRLIYYSQIVNDFQKGDIAEGYSVSREKKESFPLTVTSAQKNPTAFYLCASRAGRLYEQYFGPGTRLTVT.

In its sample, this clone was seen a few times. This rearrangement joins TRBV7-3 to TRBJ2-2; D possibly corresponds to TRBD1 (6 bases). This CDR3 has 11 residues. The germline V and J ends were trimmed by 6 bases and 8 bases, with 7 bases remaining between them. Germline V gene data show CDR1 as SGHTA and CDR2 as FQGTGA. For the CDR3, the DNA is TGTGCCAGCAGTACAGGGGGGGAGCTGTTTTTT. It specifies CASSTGGELFF.

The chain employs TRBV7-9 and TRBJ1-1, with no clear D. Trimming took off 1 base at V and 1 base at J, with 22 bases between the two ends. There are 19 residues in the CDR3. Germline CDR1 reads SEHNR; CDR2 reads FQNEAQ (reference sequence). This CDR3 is CASSLVFLLSAQKNTEAFF. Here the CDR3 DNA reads TGTGCCAGCAGCTTAGTCTTCCTGTTGTCCGCACAGAAGAACACTGAAGCTTTCTTT.

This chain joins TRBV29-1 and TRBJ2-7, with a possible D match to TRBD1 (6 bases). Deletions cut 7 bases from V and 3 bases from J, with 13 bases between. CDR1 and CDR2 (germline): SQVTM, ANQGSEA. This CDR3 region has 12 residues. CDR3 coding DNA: TGCAGCGCCGTGGACAGTAACTACGAGCAGTACTTC. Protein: CSAVDSNYEQYF.

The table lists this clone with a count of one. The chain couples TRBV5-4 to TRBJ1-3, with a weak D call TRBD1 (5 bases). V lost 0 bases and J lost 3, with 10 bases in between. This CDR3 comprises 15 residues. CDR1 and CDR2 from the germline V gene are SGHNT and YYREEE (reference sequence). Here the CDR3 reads CASSLAQGLGNTIYF. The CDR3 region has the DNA TGTGCCAGCAGCTTGGCTCAGGGACTTGGAAACACCATATATTTT.

DNA of the CDR3: TGTGCCAGCAGTGAATCCACAGCCTATGGCTACACCTTC. Translation gives CASSESTAYGYTF. The chain carries TRBV25-1 and TRBJ1-2; D not resolved. The CDR3 is 13 amino acids. V lost 1 base and J lost 4, with 7 bases in between. Looked up from germline, CDR1 is MGHDK and CDR2 is SYGVNS.

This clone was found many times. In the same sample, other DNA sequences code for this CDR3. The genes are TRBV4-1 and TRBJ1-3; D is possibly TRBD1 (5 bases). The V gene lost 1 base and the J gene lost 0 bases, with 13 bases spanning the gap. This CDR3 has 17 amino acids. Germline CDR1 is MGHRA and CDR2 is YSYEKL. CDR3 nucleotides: TGCGCCAGCAGCCAAGTCCGGGGAGGGACCTCTGGAAACACCATATATTTT. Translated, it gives CASSQVRGGTSGNTIYF.